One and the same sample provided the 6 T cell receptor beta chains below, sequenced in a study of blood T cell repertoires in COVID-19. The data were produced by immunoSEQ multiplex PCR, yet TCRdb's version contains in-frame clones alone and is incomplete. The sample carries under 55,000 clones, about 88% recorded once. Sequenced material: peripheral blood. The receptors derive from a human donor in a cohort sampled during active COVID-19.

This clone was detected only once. The DNA of the CDR3 is TGCGCCAGCAGCCAACAAAGGACTAGCGACCCGACCACCGCCTACGAGCAGTACTTC. Translating gives CASSQQRTSDPTTAYEQYF. V and J are TRBV4-1 and TRBJ2-7; 9 bases are a match to TRBD2. Per germline, CDR1 MGHRA and CDR2 YSYEKL. V shed 2 bases, J shed 2 bases, and the junction held 16 bases outside the gene matches. The CDR3 consists of 19 residues.

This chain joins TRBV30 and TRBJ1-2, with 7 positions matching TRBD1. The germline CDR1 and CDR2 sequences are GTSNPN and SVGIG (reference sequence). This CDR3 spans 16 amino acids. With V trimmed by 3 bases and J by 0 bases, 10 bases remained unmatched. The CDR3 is CAWRGRDSYTNYGYTF. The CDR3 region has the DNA TGTGCCTGGAGGGGAAGGGACAGTTACACTAACTATGGCTACACCTTC.

CDR3 in amino acids: CSVPGTGGTEAFF. CDR3 DNA: TGCAGCGTGCCCGGGACAGGGGGCACTGAAGCTTTCTTT. The rearrangement links TRBV29-1 to TRBJ1-1; 11 nucleotides align to TRBD1. The V segment lost 6 bases and the J segment 4 bases; nucleotides outside the gene matches: 4. CDR1 and CDR2 (germline): SQVTM, ANQGSEA. The CDR3 extends over 13 amino acids.

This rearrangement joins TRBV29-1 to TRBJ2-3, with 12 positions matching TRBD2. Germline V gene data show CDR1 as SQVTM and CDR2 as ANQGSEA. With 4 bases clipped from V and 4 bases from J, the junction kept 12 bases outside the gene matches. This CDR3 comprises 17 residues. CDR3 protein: CSVGKLTSGSSSDTQYF. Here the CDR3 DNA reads TGCAGCGTTGGAAAGTTGACTAGCGGGAGTAGCTCAGATACGCAGTATTTT.

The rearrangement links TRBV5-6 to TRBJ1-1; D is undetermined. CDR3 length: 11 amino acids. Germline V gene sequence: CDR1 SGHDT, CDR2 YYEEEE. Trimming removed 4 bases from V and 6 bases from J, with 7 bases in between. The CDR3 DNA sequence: TGTGCCAGCAGCGGCGGCCCTGAAGCTTTCTTT. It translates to CASSGGPEAFF.

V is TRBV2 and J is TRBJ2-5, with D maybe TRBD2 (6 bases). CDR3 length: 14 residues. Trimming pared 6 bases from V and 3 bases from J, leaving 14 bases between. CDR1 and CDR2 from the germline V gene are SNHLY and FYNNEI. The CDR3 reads CASREGLDKETQYF. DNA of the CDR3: TGTGCCAGCAGGGAGGGACTCGATAAAGAGACCCAGTACTTC.